The TCR beta chain described here comes from a study of blood T cell repertoires in COVID-19 (dated by TCRdb to the early 2020s). Turning to the overall study: The collaborator samples originated in the United States, Italy and Spain and spanned the acute and convalescent phases of COVID-19. The prospective study material was composed of cDNA or gDNA derived from T cells, B-cell-depleted T cells, or PBMCs. Subjects who had been exposed to COVID-19, were actively infected with it, or had recovered from it provided the deeply sampled blood TCRbeta repertoires that made up the dataset. The repertoires were released in a freely available public database intended as a resource for research on the immune response to SARS-CoV-2. The samples were drawn from the first 160 participants of the ongoing ImmuneRACE study and from about 1,200 subjects provided by 6 global collaborators. The sample metadata nearly always contained a de-identified subject ID, COVID-19 status, age in years and sex. Where HLA class I and class II types were available, the types were taken from metadata supplied by the sample provider, not from assay-based typing.

The immunoSEQ Assay, a bias-controlled multiplex PCR, was used to amplify TCRbeta CDR3 regions from genomic DNA. In the paper's pipeline: Nucleated cell counts per sample were estimated from amplification of reference gene primers within the assay. To quantify the absolute abundance of each unique TCRbeta CDR3 rearrangement, sequence reads were collapsed and filtered. For each sample, productive Simpson clonality was calculated by taking the square root of Simpson's diversity index across productive rearrangements. What TCRdb holds here is the immuneACCESS table cut down to in-frame rearrangements. Part of the clones is not present; checked against another copy, under half of the missing clones reflect an unresolved V gene, and the others are unexplained. That table furnishes V, J and clone size, whereas the DNA furnished D and trimming. The sample yields 400,000 to 500,000 clones; approximately 90% were counted once. 1.2% to 1.5% of the sample lies in the top ten.

Trimming takes 0 bases from V and 6 bases from J, and the germline ends sit 15 bases apart. CDR1 and CDR2 were assigned from the germline V gene as MNHEY and SVGAGI. Including cysteine and phenylalanine, the CDR3 has 16 amino acids. The read is trimmed to its CDR3 DNA, 48 bases read in frame from base 1. What the work shows at the level of the full study, not this receptor alone: The quantity of clinical and demographic metadata differed by source and by participant and was supplied without curation.

Participants in the prospective study were aged 18 to 89 years, lived in 20 to 25 United States geographic areas, and enrolled through a virtual design. In the prospective study, cohorts were assigned on the basis of participant-reported clinical history obtained from a screening survey and a study questionnaire. Exposed participants were defined as having been in contact with someone with a PCR-confirmed or clinician-diagnosed COVID-19 case within 2 weeks of study entry. In the prospective study, mobile phlebotomists collected whole blood, serum and a nasopharyngeal or oropharyngeal swab from each participant. Prospective study participants could optionally give additional blood draws and questionnaires over a roughly two-month period. Blood samples from the prospective study were shipped frozen or at room temperature prior to DNA extraction. About this clone: This receptor's antigen is unknown. The sample holds no much larger clone one base away, and base qualities are not on file.

The chain was built from TRBV6-5 and TRBJ2-4, with a tentative D gene TRBD1 over 5 matching bases. What was sequenced was PBMCs or T cells enriched from blood (not recorded which). This receptor was obtained from a woman aged 18-30 years who had been exposed to COVID-19. The base sequence is TGTGCCAGCAGTTACTCGAGCCAGGGCGCTTCAAACATTCAGTACTTC. Its product reads: CASSYSSQGASNIQYF.